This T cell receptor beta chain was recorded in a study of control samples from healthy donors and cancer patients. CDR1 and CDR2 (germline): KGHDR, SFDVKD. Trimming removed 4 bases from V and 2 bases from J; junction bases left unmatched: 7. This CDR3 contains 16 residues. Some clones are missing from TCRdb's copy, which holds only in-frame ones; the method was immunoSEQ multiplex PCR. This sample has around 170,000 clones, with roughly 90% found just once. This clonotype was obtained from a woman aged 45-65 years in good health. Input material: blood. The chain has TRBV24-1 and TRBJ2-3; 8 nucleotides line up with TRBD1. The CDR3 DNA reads TGTGCCACCAGTGACACTGGACAGGGCTACACAGATACGCAGTATTTT. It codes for CATSDTGQGYTDTQYF.